The 13 T cell receptor beta chains below were found in one sample sequenced in a study of patients and donors after allogeneic stem cell transplantation (dated by TCRdb to 2018 to 2021). Library preparation used RT-PCR. The listed sequencing device is NextSeq 550. Using fastp at Q25 and MiXCR, TCRdb reprocessed the public reads and kept productive beta chains. A single entry per CDR3 protein holds the most common genes and DNA from its merged rows. The sample contains about a million distinct CDR3 sequences, around 17% of them found a single time. The ten largest clonotypes hold under 6.5% of the sample. Sequenced sample: blood, either unsorted or a sorted T cell fraction (not recorded which). Receptor source: a human donor who was either an allogeneic HSCT recipient or a stem cell or donor lymphocyte infusion donor (not recorded which). It is not recorded whose cells these are; they may come from a transplant donor.

This clonotype was seen a few times. The CDR3 DNA reads as TGTGCCAGCAGTTACGAGGGACAGGGGGCGCCCGGCGGGGAGCTGTTTTTT. Protein sequence: CASSYEGQGAPGGELFF. The chain couples TRBV6-5 to TRBJ2-2; 12 positions match TRBD1. The CDR3 spans 17 residues. V lost 2 bases, J lost 7 bases, and 8 bases stayed unmatched. Germline CDR1 is MNHEY and CDR2 is SVGAGI.

The chain has TRBV6-2 or TRBV6-3 and TRBJ1-2, with D unclear. This CDR3 is 17 amino acids long. The V gene lost 4 bases and the J gene lost 1 base, with 19 bases spanning the gap. Germline V lookup: CDR1 MNHEY, CDR2 SVGEGT. CDR3 bases: TGTGCCAGCAGTTTCGTTGAGTGGAGGAAACTTAACTATGGCTACACCTTC. Protein: CASSFVEWRKLNYGYTF.

At least ten counts were recorded for this clonotype. The chain couples TRBV7-8 to TRBJ2-2, with D possibly being TRBD2 (5 bases). Germline assignment: CDR1 SGHVS and CDR2 FQNEAQ. The CDR3 contains 13 residues. The V and J ends lost 5 bases and 4 bases respectively, with 8 bases between them. The CDR3: CASSISGTGELFF. The CDR3 bases are TGTGCCAGCAGCATCAGCGGCACCGGGGAGCTGTTTTTT.

The chain uses TRBV15 and TRBJ1-1; D gene uncertain. The V gene lost 0 bases and the J gene lost 1 base, with 12 bases spanning the gap. Germline values: CDR1 LNHNV, CDR2 YYDKDF (reference sequence). The CDR3 sequence is 16 residues long. For the CDR3, the DNA is TGTGCCACCAGCAGAGATCTGTGGGTGGCGAACACTGAAGCTTTCTTT. Translating gives CATSRDLWVANTEAFF.

This clonotype was counted a few times. The chain joins TRBV2 to TRBJ2-1; possible D gene TRBD2, 6 bases. The V end lost 4 bases, the J end lost 0 bases, and 13 bases lay between the germline ends. Per the germline V gene, CDR1 is SNHLY and CDR2 is FYNNEI. This CDR3 region has 16 residues. CDR3 sequence reads: CASSAGGARSYNEQFF. Written as DNA, the CDR3 is TGTGCCAGCAGTGCTGGCGGGGCCCGCTCCTACAATGAGCAGTTCTTC.

This clonotype was seen only a few times. The chain couples TRBV5-1 to TRBJ1-2, with 9 nucleotides matching TRBD1. J was trimmed by 7 bases and V by 0 bases; bases with no gene match: 4. The CDR3 has 14 residues. Per the germline V gene, CDR1 is SGHRS and CDR2 is YFSETQ. The CDR3 nucleotides read TGCGCCAGCAGCTTGGGAGGGACAGGGAGTGGCTACACCTTC. Residues: CASSLGGTGSGYTF.

This clonotype was observed a handful of times. The chain has TRBV5-5 and TRBJ1-1, with D possibly TRBD1 on 5 matching bases. Trimming removed 0 bases from V and 11 bases from J, with 14 bases in between. The CDR3 is 13 amino acids. Germline CDR1 reads SGHKS; CDR2 reads YYEKEE (reference sequence). Here the CDR3 DNA reads TGTGCCAGCAGCTTGGATTTTGGGGCGGAGGCTTTCTTT. Encoded protein: CASSLDFGAEAFF.

This clonotype has more than one count but fewer than ten. This sequence joins TRBV6-5 and TRBJ2-5, with TRBD2 matching 10 bases. With 4 bases clipped from V and 6 bases from J, the junction kept 8 bases outside the gene matches. This CDR3 has 15 amino acids. The germline V gene has CDR1 MNHEY and CDR2 SVGAGI. CDR3 sequence (DNA): TGTGCCAGCAGTTTCACTAGCGGGGCTTCTAAGACCCAGTACTTC. Amino acids: CASSFTSGASKTQYF.

This clonotype was picked up a small number of times. The rearrangement joins TRBV27 to TRBJ2-5, with D tentatively TRBD1 (5 bases). The V gene lost 1 base and the J gene lost 5 bases, with 14 bases spanning the gap. Germline-derived CDR1 and CDR2 are MNHEY and SMNVEV (reference sequence). The CDR3 sequence is 15 residues long. CDR3 protein: CASSLYGPKGETQYF. Here the CDR3 DNA reads TGTGCCAGCAGTTTATACGGGCCAAAGGGGGAGACCCAGTACTTC.

The chain links TRBV4-1 to TRBJ1-1, with D possibly TRBD1 on 5 matching bases. Between the trimmed V and J ends, which lost 3 bases and 5 bases, there was a span of 13 bases. This CDR3 region has 14 residues. Looked up from germline, CDR1 is MGHRA and CDR2 is YSYEKL. The CDR3 bases are TGCGCCAGCAGCCATGGGGCACTACGTACTGAAGCTTTCTTT. This translates into CASSHGALRTEAFF.

This clonotype was seen more than once but under ten times. V gene TRBV21-1 combines with J gene TRBJ2-1. TRBV21-1 counts as a pseudogene. The length of the CDR3 is 11 residues. CDR3 nucleotides: TGTGCCAGCAGCAAAGGGAACCATCAGTTCTTC. It yields the protein CASSKGNHQFF.

Only a few counts were recorded for this clonotype. This chain connects TRBV4-3 to TRBJ2-1, with D unclear. The CDR3 loop spans 13 amino acids. Trimming left V 0 bases short and J 11 bases short, with 11 bases between. Germline assignment: CDR1 LGHNA and CDR2 YSLEER. CDR3 amino acids: CASSQDPAGKQFF. Written as DNA, the CDR3 is TGCGCCAGCAGCCAAGATCCTGCCGGAAAGCAGTTCTTC.

CDR3 nucleotide sequence: TGCGCCAGCAGCCTCCAGGAGGGGGGGGCTGCAGATACGCAGTATTTT. Translation gives CASSLQEGGAADTQYF. The rearrangement uses TRBV4-3 and TRBJ2-3, with a weak D call TRBD2 (7 bases). Germline V gives CDR1 LGHNA, CDR2 YSLEER. V was cut by 4 bases and J by 4 bases, with 18 bases left in between. The CDR3 covers 16 residues.